This is a list of T cell receptor beta chains from one sample in a study of T cell repertoires in cytomegalovirus infection. MiXCR was run by TCRdb on the reads, yielding one entry per CDR3 protein. The repertoire has about 320,000 distinct CDR3 sequences, more than 9% of them found once; the top ten carry about 3.9%. The sequenced sample consisted of PBMCs. The receptors come from a human donor in good health (CMV status not recorded). Some clones in this sample may be carry-over from other donors' samples. Both conserved end residues are part of each CDR3. A D gene is named only where the DNA matches it firmly. Expanded clones are given a class, and other clones once, few, many or no size at all.

few | TRBJ2-7 | TRBV7-6 | . | CASSLKALAFYEQYF | TGTGCCAGCAGTCTGAAGGCTCTAGCGTTCTACGAGCAGTACTTC
few | TRBJ2-6 | TRBV20-1 | . | CGANVLTF | TGTGGGGCCAACGTCCTGACTTTC
many | TRBJ2-3 | TRBV7-8 | . | CASSLGWSTDTQYF | TGTGCCAGCAGCTTAGGGTGGAGCACAGATACGCAGTATTTT
. | TRBJ1-6 | TRBV18 | . | CASSPAGSNSPLHF | TGTGCCAGCTCACCAGCAGGAAGCAATTCACCCCTCCACTTT
few | TRBJ2-7 | TRBV7-2 | . | CASSYLNYEQYF | TGTGCCAGCAGCTACCTAAACTACGAGCAGTACTTC
. | TRBJ2-5 | TRBV11-2 | . | CASSPGQTPQPSQETQYF | TGTGCCAGCAGTCCCGGACAGACCCCCCAACCCAGCCAAGAGACCCAGTACTTC
many | TRBJ2-1 | TRBV4-2 | . | CASSQDMGRLGDNEQFF | TGTGCCAGCAGCCAAGATATGGGACGACTAGGGGACAATGAGCAGTTCTTC
. | TRBJ2-1 | TRBV6-4 | . | CASSERSTPFYNEQFF | TGTGCCAGCAGTGAACGGTCCACTCCCTTTTACAATGAGCAGTTCTTC
many | TRBJ2-7 | TRBV12-5 | TRBD1 | CASGSVGHRGMEQYF | TGTGCTAGTGGCTCCGTTGGGCACAGGGGGATGGAGCAGTACTTC
. | TRBJ2-5 | TRBV20-1 | . | CSAEDLYETQYF | TGCAGTGCCGAGGACCTCTACGAGACCCAGTACTTC
few | TRBJ2-3 | TRBV20-1 | . | CSGTGGSTDTQYF | TGCAGTGGAACCGGCGGGTCGACAGATACGCAGTATTTT
few | TRBJ1-2 | TRBV7-9 | . | CASSLVSANYGYTF | TGTGCCAGCAGCTTAGTGTCAGCCAACTATGGCTACACCTTC
many | TRBJ1-1 | TRBV19 | . | CASSMGEGRSMNTEAFF | TGTGCCAGTAGTATGGGGGAGGGGAGATCGATGAACACTGAAGCTTTCTTT
few | TRBJ2-2 | TRBV6-5 | . | CASSYSKYGGHTGELFF | TGTGCCAGCAGTTACTCGAAATATGGGGGTCACACCGGGGAGCTGTTTTTT
few | TRBJ2-7 | TRBV12-3/TRBV12-4 | . | CASSNGYRGEQYF | TGTGCCAGCAGTAATGGATACAGAGGGGAGCAGTACTTC
many | TRBJ1-3 | TRBV7-2 | . | CASSLSQGASGNTIYF | TGTGCCAGCAGCTTAAGTCAAGGGGCCTCTGGAAACACCATATATTTT
. | TRBJ1-5 | TRBV6-6 | . | CASRGGGVNQPQHF | TGTGCCAGCAGGGGTGGTGGGGTCAATCAGCCCCAGCATTTT
many | TRBJ1-6 | TRBV7-2 | TRBD1 | CASSRGTGMFSSPLHF | TGTGCCAGCAGCCGAGGGACAGGGATGTTCAGTTCACCCCTCCACTTT
. | TRBJ2-1 | TRBV19 | . | CASSPLEDSEQFF | TGTGCCAGTAGTCCCCTAGAGGATAGCGAGCAGTTCTTC
many | TRBJ2-7 | TRBV28 | . | CASSFGQTYEQYF | TGTGCCAGCAGTTTTGGGCAAACCTACGAGCAGTACTTC
. | TRBJ1-4 | TRBV20-1 | TRBD1 | CSAGTGVEKLFF | TGCAGTGCCGGGACAGGGGTTGAAAAACTGTTTTTT
many | TRBJ1-2 | TRBV7-2 | . | CASSQQANYGYTF | TGTGCCAGCAGCCAGCAGGCTAACTATGGCTACACCTTC
many | TRBJ1-3 | TRBV19 | . | CASTPGHHSGNTIYF | TGTGCCAGTACTCCGGGACACCACTCTGGAAACACCATATATTTT
. | TRBJ2-6 | TRBV12-3/TRBV12-4 | TRBD2 | CASSPGLAGGLPGANVLTF | TGTGCCAGCAGTCCAGGACTAGCGGGGGGGCTTCCTGGGGCCAACGTCCTGACTTTC
few | TRBJ2-1 | TRBV7-2 | TRBD2 | CASSLVVTSGGDEQFF | TGTGCCAGCAGCTTAGTAGTAACTAGCGGGGGCGATGAGCAGTTCTTC
many | TRBJ2-1 | TRBV4-3 | TRBD2 | CASTTDSGGRGNEQFF | TGCGCCAGCACCACGGATTCCGGCGGGAGGGGCAATGAGCAGTTCTTC
many | TRBJ2-1 | TRBV7-8 | TRBD2 | CASSLISPGVAGPTSEQFF | TGTGCCAGCAGCTTAATTTCCCCGGGGGTAGCGGGGCCTACAAGTGAGCAGTTCTTC
few | TRBJ1-1 | TRBV19 | . | CASRKQGWGTEAFF | TGTGCCAGTAGGAAACAGGGCTGGGGCACTGAAGCTTTCTTT